Listed below are T cell receptor beta chains from one sample, sequenced in a study of T cell responses to AZD1222 COVID-19 vaccine. Data came from immunoSEQ multiplex PCR; TCRdb stores just in-frame clones and leaves some out. The data contain about 100,000 clones, roughly 90% of them seen just once; the ten biggest clones take up about 1.8%. Sequencing used peripheral blood, obtained on day 0 of AZD1222 vaccination. These receptors originate from an adult in good health. Each CDR3 is given with its conserved first and last residue. A D gene is named only where the DNA matches it firmly. Expanded clones get a size class; other rows say once, few or many, or leave the size out.

abundance	j_gene	v_gene	d_gene	CDR3nt	CDR3aa
once	TRBJ1-4	TRBV28	TRBD1	TGTGCCAGCAGTTTAGGACAGGGAGACGAAAAACTGTTTTTT	CASSLGQGDEKLFF
once	TRBJ1-3	TRBV6-5	.	TGTGCCAGCAGTTCTTGGACAGTCTCTGGAAACACCATATATTTT	CASSSWTVSGNTIYF
.	TRBJ1-2	TRBV30	.	TGTGCCTGGAGGGGGGCAGCTAACTATGGCTACACCTTC	CAWRGAANYGYTF
few	TRBJ1-2	TRBV7-9	.	TGTGCCAGCAGCACCAGGGTATCTGGGCCTAACTATGGCTACACCTTC	CASSTRVSGPNYGYTF
.	TRBJ2-1	TRBV10-3	TRBD2	TGTGCCACTAATCCGGGACTAGCGGGTTACAATGAGCAGTTCTTC	CATNPGLAGYNEQFF
.	TRBJ1-5	TRBV6-6	.	TGTGCCAGCAGCCTCCGAGATCAGCCCCAGCATTTT	CASSLRDQPQHF
.	TRBJ1-2	TRBV16	.	TGTGCCAGCAGCCAATCGGGAGACGATGGCTACACCTTC	CASSQSGDDGYTF
once	TRBJ2-5	TRBV9	TRBD2	TGTGCCAGCAGCGGATACCGGACTAGCGAGGGGACCCAGTACTTC	CASSGYRTSEGTQYF
once	TRBJ2-2	TRBV6-2/TRBV6-3	TRBD2	TGTGCCAGCAGTCCGGGTAAAAGGGAGGGGCCCGGGGAGCTGTTTTTT	CASSPGKREGPGELFF
few	TRBJ2-1	TRBV27	.	TGTGCCAGCAGTCTCTACTCCACCATTGACAATGAGCAGTTCTTC	CASSLYSTIDNEQFF
.	TRBJ2-2	TRBV7-2	.	TGTGCCAGCAGCTTAGCCAGGGTAGGCACCGGGGAGCTGTTTTTT	CASSLARVGTGELFF
.	TRBJ1-1	TRBV12-3/TRBV12-4	.	TGTGCCAGCAGATCCGCGGCGGGGTACATGGCTTTCTTT	CASRSAAGYMAFF
few	TRBJ2-1	TRBV3-1/TRBV3-2	.	TGTGCCAGCAGCCATGCCCTGGGACCGCAGTTCTTC	CASSHALGPQFF
.	TRBJ1-3	TRBV7-3	TRBD1	TGTGCCAGCAGCTTATCAGGGGGCGCCGGAAACACCATATATTTT	CASSLSGGAGNTIYF
.	TRBJ1-3	TRBV10-3	.	TGTGCCATCAGTGAGAATTGGGGCTCTGGAAACACCATATATTTT	CAISENWGSGNTIYF
.	TRBJ1-1	TRBV29-1	TRBD1	TGCAGCGTTGCCCGAATCAGGGGGCGCGGGACTGAAGCTTTCTTT	CSVARIRGRGTEAFF
.	TRBJ1-5	TRBV6-2/TRBV6-3	.	TGTGCCAGCAGTTACTCGACTCGGGCTCAGCCCCAGCATTTT	CASSYSTRAQPQHF
.	TRBJ1-2	TRBV19	TRBD1	TGTGCCAGTAGCCCGGACAGGGACGGCTACACCTTC	CASSPDRDGYTF
once	TRBJ2-2	TRBV5-1	TRBD1	TGCGCCAGCAGCCCGGGCGGACAGGGCCTACGGGGGGAGCTGTTTTTT	CASSPGGQGLRGELFF
.	TRBJ2-1	TRBV19	.	TGTGCCAGTAGTAACACTACCAGGTCCTACAATGAGCAGTTCTTC	CASSNTTRSYNEQFF
.	TRBJ2-2	TRBV5-1	.	TGCGCCAGCAGCTTGGAAGTGACAGGATCTGGCGGGGAGCTGTTTTTT	CASSLEVTGSGGELFF
.	TRBJ1-6	TRBV6-4	.	TGTGCCAGCAGCGCCGGAGGACACCGTTCACCCCTCCACTTT	CASSAGGHRSPLHF
.	TRBJ1-6	TRBV5-5	TRBD1	TGTGCCAGCAGCTTGGTTTCAAGGGACAGGGCTTCACCCCTCCACTTT	CASSLVSRDRASPLHF
.	TRBJ1-1	TRBV27	.	TGTGCCAGCAGTTTATCGGTAGGGAATACTGAAGCTTTCTTT	CASSLSVGNTEAFF
.	TRBJ1-1	TRBV3-1/TRBV3-2	TRBD1	TGTGCCAGCAGCCAAGATGACAGGGACACTGAAGCTTTCTTT	CASSQDDRDTEAFF
.	TRBJ1-2	TRBV9	.	TGTGCCAGCAGCGTAGGACAGGACTATGGCTACACCTTC	CASSVGQDYGYTF
.	TRBJ1-5	TRBV6-1	.	TGTGCCAGCAGTGAAAGGTTCTGGGGGCGGAATCAGCCCCAGCATTTT	CASSERFWGRNQPQHF
.	TRBJ1-1	TRBV12-5	.	TGTGCTAGTGGTGACATTAATCGAAACGGGCAAGCTTTCTTT	CASGDINRNGQAFF